This TCR beta chain appears in the sequencing data of a study of CD8 T cells in ankylosing spondylitis. This clonotype was seen more than once but under ten times. Its matching antigen is unknown. With 3 bases removed from V and 2 bases from J, the gap between germline ends came to 10 bases. The CDR3 has 14 amino acids. The germline V gene encodes CDR1 KGHSH and CDR2 LQKENI. Libraries of TCR beta came from quantitative 5'-RACE with molecular barcodes. Via MiXCR, TCRdb re-called the 5' RACE reads, giving one row per CDR3 protein. The sample contains around 770,000 distinct CDR3 sequences, about 12% of which appear only once. General study findings and limits: The study identified a TCR beta motif of several highly homologous variants that appeared characteristic of ankylosing spondylitis blood. Within matched ankylosing spondylitis synovial fluid, disease-linked clones were reportedly significantly enriched. CD8+ cells made up the disease-linked clones, which were relatively rare in peripheral blood.

The sample was blood, either unsorted or a sorted T cell fraction (not recorded which). The chain employs TRBV18 and TRBJ2-5; D may correspond to TRBD1 or TRBD2 (5 bases each). This TCR was sampled from a male donor with ankylosing spondylitis. In DNA form, the CDR3 reads TGTGCCAGCTCACCGAGGGGTCCGCAAGAGACCCAGTACTTC. It translates to CASSPRGPQETQYF. The entire variable domain, with the rest obtained from reference TRBV18 and TRBJ2-5, is as follows: NAGVMQNPRHLVRRRGQEARLRCSPMKGHSHVYWYRQLPEEGLKFMVYLQKENIIDESGMPKERFSAEFPKEGPSILRIQQVVRGDSAAYFCASSPRGPQETQYFGPGTRLLVL.